This T cell receptor (beta chain) was retrieved from a study of CD8+ T cells in alopecia areata. Study-level points and caveats: Tissue-resident alphabeta T cells belonging to normal skin likewise get sequenced within scalp specimens. Compared with normal scalp, lesional scalp had higher clonality and more expanded CD8+ clones.

Following extraction, RNA underwent reverse transcription to cDNA, which served as the sequencing template. Sequencing used immunoSEQ multiplex PCR; TCRdb keeps in-frame clones, though not all of them. The data list around 100,000 clones, none observed once; less than 20% falls to the top ten. This clone appeared a few times. The antigen is undetermined. Gene names follow the mouse nomenclature. The CDR3 end lies 4 residues beyond the end of the read and is filled in from the germline J gene. Trimming took off 2 bases at V and 4 bases at J, with 10 bases between the two ends. CDR3 length equals 14 residues. From germline, CDR1 is FNHDT and CDR2 SITEND (reference sequence).

The chain carries TRBV19 and TRBJ2-1, with D perhaps TRBD1 (5 bases). The receptor comes from a C3H/HeJ mouse with alopecia areata. This mouse strain has H2-k as its MHC haplotype. Sequenced sample: lesional skin. The CDR3 spells CASSIREGYAEQFF. CDR3 DNA, as far as it was read: TGTGCCAGCAGTATCAGGGAGGGATATGCT.